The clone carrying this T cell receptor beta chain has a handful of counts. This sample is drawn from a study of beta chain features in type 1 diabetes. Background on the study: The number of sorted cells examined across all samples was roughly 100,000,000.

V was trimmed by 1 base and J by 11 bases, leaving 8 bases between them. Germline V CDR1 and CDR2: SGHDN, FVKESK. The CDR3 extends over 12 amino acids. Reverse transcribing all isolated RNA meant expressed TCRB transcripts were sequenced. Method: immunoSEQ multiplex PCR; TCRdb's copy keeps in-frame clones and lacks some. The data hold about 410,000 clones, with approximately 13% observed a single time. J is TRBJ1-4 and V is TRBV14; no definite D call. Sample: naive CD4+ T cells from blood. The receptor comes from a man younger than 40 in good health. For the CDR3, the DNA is TGTGCCAGCAGCCAAGGGTGGAGTAAACTGTTTTTT. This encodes CASSQGWSKLFF.